This TCR beta chain comes out of a study of tumor-infiltrating lymphocytes in primary liver carcinoma (dated by TCRdb to between 2016 and 2019). For context, the study as a whole: Of the five patients, three men and two women aged 30 to 69 years, four had hepatocellular carcinoma and one had combined HCC and intrahepatic cholangiocarcinoma. The five patients had tumors of stage T1-T3 N0M0, with maximum diameters ranging from 4.2 to 10 cm. Samples yielded roughly 3.65 to 7.5 million productive TCRbeta reads; read depth did not differ significantly between tissue types. TCRbeta repertoire sequencing, expression microarrays and whole-exome sequencing were combined in the study across five regions of each liver tumor, with adjacent normal tissue and blood also included. A total of about 35 specimens from 5 patients, comprising about 25 tumor regions, 5 adjacent noncancerous liver tissues and 5 peripheral blood samples, were covered by TCRbeta repertoire sequencing. To link TCRbeta repertoire diversity with the local molecular phenotype, the roughly 26 tumor region samples were profiled using Agilent mRNA microarrays. High reproducibility was observed for the technical replicate repertoires, with mean shared-clone rates around 0.9 and correlation coefficients above 0.95.

Overall study results and their limits: Repertoire overlap was found to be higher between tumor regions (mean roughly 35%) than between tumor-adjacent (roughly 17%) or tumor-blood (approximately 15%) pairs, consistent with antigen-driven expansion. Comparison of CD4+ and CD8+ T cell repertoires was precluded by the use of bulk unsorted samples. Only four or five patients were included in the study, and the authors note that the findings should be validated in a larger study. Compared with blood, tumors had a significantly larger share of the repertoire taken up by the top 250 clones (p = 0.039). Only the TCR beta chain was sequenced, so true repertoire diversity is likely underestimated because unpaired alpha chains were not captured. Only about 7-24% of top clones were found in all five regions of a tumor, suggesting spatial heterogeneity of tumor-infiltrating T cells.

From cysteine to phenylalanine, the CDR3 is 12 amino acids long. The read is trimmed to its CDR3 DNA, 36 bases read in frame from base 1. CDR1 SEHNR and CDR2 FQNEAQ are derived from the germline V gene (reference sequence). Note on this clonotype: Its target antigen remains unknown. The junction and the germline gene differ at one end; a read error may be behind it.

TCRbeta-specific cDNA was reverse-transcribed from 500 ng total RNA using a constant-region primer and ProtoScript II reverse transcriptase. TCRbeta libraries were built with three nested multiplex PCR rounds, a slightly modified ARM-PCR procedure. Each of the first two PCR rounds ran for approximately 10 cycles and used multiplex TRBV1-TRBV30 forward primers together with a Cbeta reverse primer. Sample barcodes and Illumina adapters were added in a final 25-cycle PCR using Deep VentR polymerase. Amplicons of 200-500 bp were gel-purified with a QIAquick gel extraction kit before sequencing. An Illumina HiSeq 2500 was used to sequence the TCRbeta amplicons, generating 250-bp paired-end reads. As for how the authors treated the data: Quality trimming of reads was performed with Trimmomatic v0.33, and paired reads were merged with FLASH v1.2.11 so that full CDR3 sequences could be recovered. V, D and J germline segments were assigned to the rearranged TCRbeta sequences by MiGEC v1.2.1b. Clonotype statistics and Shannon-Wiener diversity indices were calculated with VDJtools v1.0.0. To cut down on sampling bias, every analysis after diversity analysis relied on just the 250 most abundant clonotypes from each sample. Starting from the raw public reads, TCRdb applied fastp trimming at Q25, assembled clones with MiXCR and retained in-frame beta chains. One record per CDR3 amino acid sequence lists the most common genes and DNA. What appears here as the V and J calls and clone size reflects TCRdb's work, not the paper's. A total of about 30,000 distinct CDR3 sequences appear in this sample, around 66% of them only once. Roughly 30% of the sample belongs to the ten largest clones.

Total RNA and DNA were co-extracted without cell sorting from about 19-30 mg of bulk tissue using the AllPrep DNA/RNA mini kit. Surgical resection was performed in China between November 2015 and March 2016 on about 5 patients with histopathologically diagnosed primary liver carcinoma. Patients had chronic HBV infection and were treatment-naive at sampling. Five spatially separated regions were sampled per tumor: superior, inferior, left-lateral and right-lateral poles, plus the tumor centre. Histological examination found more than 90% viable tumor cells in every tumor sample. Each fresh piece of tumor and adjacent tissue was cut in two, with one half stored in RNAlater at -80 degrees C and the other half sent for histology.

This receptor was taken from a woman under 40 with primary liver carcinoma and hepatitis B virus infection. The chain is assembled from TRBV7-9 and TRBJ2-7, with no D gene named confidently. Specimen: liver tumor tissue from sampling region 3. Taken with the paper, the label for cell subset or site translates to: tumor region T3, left-lateral pole. The CDR3 reads as follows: CSSNADTYEQYF. The DNA sequence is TGTTCCAGCAACGCGGATACCTACGAGCAGTACTTC.